The source of this T cell receptor (beta chain) is a study of STAT5B mutations in CD4+ large granular lymphocyte leukemia. This clone has more than one count but fewer than ten. CDR3 length: 12 residues. V was trimmed by 3 bases and J by 6 bases, leaving 7 bases between them. Germline CDR1 is SGHTA and CDR2 is FQGTGA. Clones were read by immunoSEQ multiplex PCR, and TCRdb kept only the in-frame ones, dropping some. The sample has over 45,000 clones; about three quarters are singletons. This clonotype originated in a human donor in good health. Sample: CD4+ T cells from blood buffy coats. V and J are TRBV7-3 and TRBJ2-3, with a possible D match to TRBD2 (5 bases). The CDR3, as DNA: TGTGCCAGCAGCTTCGGGGTGGATACGCAGTATTTT. This translates into CASSFGVDTQYF.